The clone carrying this T cell receptor beta chain was counted a few times. Its specificity is unknown. Genes and germline are mouse. The CDR3 is cut off 4 residues early in the read; its end comes from the germline J gene. The source of the sample is a study of CD8+ T cells in alopecia areata. General study points: Especially in alopecia totalis/universalis, lesional scalp showed greater clonality than normal scalp did.

The germline V gene encodes CDR1 NSQYPW and CDR2 LRSPGD (reference sequence). This CDR3 is built from 15 residues. Extracted RNA was reverse transcribed into cDNA, the sequencing template. Using immunoSEQ multiplex PCR, the repertoire was profiled, and TCRdb retains in-frame clones only, with some absent. The sample holds under 350,000 clones, and no clone turns up only once. Pooled cells of cutaneous lymph node origin were sorted on CD4, CD8alpha, NKG2D, NKG2ACE and other markers. The sequenced material came from CD4+ T cells sorted from a lymph node. The sequence derives from a C3H/HeJ mouse with alopecia areata. The strain is characterized by the MHC haplotype H2-k. The rearrangement links TRBV1 to TRBJ2-1; 9 bases map to TRBD1. The DNA read from the CDR3 is TGCACCTGCAGTGCAGATCCCGGGACAGGGGCT. This gives the protein CTCSADPGTGA. The full CDR3 protein reads CTCSADPGTGAEQFF. The entire variable domain, with the rest obtained from reference TRBV1 and TRBJ2-1, is as follows: VTLLEQNPRWRLVPRGQAVNLRCILKNSQYPWMSWYQQDLQKQLQWLFTLRSPGDKEVKSLPGADYLATRVTDTELRLQVANMSQGRTLYCTCSADPGTGAEQFFGPGTRLTVL.